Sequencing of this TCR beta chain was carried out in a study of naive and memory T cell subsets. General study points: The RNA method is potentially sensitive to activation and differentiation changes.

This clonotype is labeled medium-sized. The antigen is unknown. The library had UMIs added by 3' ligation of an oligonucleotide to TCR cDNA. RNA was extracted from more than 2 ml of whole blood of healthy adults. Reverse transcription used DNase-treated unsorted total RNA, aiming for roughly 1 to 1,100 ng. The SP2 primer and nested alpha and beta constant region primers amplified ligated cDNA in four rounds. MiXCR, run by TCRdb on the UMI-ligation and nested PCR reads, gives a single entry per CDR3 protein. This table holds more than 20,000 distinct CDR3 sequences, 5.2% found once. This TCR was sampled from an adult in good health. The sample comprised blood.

The CDR3 is CSVEGQEDTQYF. For the CDR3, the DNA is TGCAGCGTAGAGGGCCAGGAAGATACGCAGTATTTT. The V and J genes are TRBV29-1 and TRBJ2-3; possible D gene TRBD2, 5 bases. V was trimmed by 6 bases and J by 5 bases, leaving 12 bases between them. Germline lookup yields CDR1 SQVTM and CDR2 ANQGSEA. The CDR3 sequence is 12 residues long.